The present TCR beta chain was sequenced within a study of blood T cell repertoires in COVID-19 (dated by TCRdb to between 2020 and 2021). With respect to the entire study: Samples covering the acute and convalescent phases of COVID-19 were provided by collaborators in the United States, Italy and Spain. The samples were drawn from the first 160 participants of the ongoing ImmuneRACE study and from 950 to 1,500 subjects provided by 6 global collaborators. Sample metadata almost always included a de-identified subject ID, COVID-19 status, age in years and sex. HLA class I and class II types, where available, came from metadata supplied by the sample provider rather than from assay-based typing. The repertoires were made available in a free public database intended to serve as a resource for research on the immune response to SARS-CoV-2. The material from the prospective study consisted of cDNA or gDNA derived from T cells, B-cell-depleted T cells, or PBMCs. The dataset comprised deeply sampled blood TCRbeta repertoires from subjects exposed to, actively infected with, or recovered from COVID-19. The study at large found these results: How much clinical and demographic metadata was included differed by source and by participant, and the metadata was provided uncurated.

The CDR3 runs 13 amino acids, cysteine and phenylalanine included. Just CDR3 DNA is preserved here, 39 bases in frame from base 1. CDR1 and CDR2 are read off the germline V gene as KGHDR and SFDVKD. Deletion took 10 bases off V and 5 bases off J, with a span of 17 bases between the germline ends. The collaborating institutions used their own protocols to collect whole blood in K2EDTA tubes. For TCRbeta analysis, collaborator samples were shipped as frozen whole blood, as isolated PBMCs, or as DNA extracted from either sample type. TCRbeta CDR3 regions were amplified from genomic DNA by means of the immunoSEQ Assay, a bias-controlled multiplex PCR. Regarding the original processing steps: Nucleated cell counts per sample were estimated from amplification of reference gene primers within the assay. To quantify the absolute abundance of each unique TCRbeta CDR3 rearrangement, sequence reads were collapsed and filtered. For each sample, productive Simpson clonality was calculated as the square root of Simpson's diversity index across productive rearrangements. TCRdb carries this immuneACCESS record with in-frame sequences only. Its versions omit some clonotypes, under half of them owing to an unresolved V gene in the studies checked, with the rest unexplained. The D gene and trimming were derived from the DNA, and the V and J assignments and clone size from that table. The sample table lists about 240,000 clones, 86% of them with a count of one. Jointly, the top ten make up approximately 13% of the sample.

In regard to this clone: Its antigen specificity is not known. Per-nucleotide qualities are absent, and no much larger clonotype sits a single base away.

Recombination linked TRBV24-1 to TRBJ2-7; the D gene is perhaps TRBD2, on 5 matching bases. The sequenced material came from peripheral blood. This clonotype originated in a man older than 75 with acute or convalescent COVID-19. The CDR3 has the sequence CATNQAPGNEQYF. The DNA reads TGTGCCACGAATCAGGCGCCCGGGAACGAGCAGTACTTC.